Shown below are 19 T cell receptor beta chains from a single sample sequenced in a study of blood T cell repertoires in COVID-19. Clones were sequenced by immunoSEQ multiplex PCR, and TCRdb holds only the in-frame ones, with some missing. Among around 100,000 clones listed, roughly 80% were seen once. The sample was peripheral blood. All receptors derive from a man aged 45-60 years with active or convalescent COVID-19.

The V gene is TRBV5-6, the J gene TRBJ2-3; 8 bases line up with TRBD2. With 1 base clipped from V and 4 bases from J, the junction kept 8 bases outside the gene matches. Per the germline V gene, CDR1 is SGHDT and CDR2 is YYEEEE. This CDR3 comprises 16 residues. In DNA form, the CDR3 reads TGTGCCAGCAGCTTGAGCGGGAGCGGGTACCCAGATACGCAGTATTTT. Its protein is CASSLSGSGYPDTQYF.

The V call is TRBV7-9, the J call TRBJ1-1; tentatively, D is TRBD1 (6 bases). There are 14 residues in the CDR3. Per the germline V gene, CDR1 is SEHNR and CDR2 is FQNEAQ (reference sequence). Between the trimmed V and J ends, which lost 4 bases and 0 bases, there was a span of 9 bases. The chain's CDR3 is CASSSDSLNTEAFF. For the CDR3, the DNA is TGTGCCAGCAGCTCGGACAGTTTGAACACTGAAGCTTTCTTT.

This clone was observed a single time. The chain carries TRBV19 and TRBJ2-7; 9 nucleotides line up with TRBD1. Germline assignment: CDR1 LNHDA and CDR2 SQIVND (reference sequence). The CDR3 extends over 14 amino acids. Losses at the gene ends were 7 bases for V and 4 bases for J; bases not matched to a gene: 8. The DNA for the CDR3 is TGTGCCAGTAAACTCGGGACAGGGTCATACGAGCAGTACTTC. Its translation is CASKLGTGSYEQYF.

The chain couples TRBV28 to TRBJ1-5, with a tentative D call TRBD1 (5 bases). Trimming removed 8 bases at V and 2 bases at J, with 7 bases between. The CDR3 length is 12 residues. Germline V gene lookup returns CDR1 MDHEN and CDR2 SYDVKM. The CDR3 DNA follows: TGTGCCAGCGTACAGGGCAATCAGCCCCAGCATTTT. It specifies CASVQGNQPQHF.

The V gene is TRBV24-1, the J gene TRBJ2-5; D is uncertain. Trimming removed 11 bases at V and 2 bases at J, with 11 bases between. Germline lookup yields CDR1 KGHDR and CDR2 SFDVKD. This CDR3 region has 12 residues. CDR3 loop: CAIQDGQETQYF. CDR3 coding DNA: TGTGCCATCCAGGATGGGCAAGAGACCCAGTACTTC.

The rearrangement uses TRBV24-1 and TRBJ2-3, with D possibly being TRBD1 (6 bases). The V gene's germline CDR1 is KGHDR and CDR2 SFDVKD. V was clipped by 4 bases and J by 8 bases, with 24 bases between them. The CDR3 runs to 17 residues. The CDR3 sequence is CATSDPPSLRTDGTQYF. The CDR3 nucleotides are TGTGCCACCAGTGACCCGCCTAGTTTGAGGACAGACGGTACGCAGTATTTT.

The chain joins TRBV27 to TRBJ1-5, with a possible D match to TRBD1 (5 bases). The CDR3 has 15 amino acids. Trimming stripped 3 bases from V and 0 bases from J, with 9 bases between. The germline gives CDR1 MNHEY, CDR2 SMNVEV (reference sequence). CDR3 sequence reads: CASSFGGYSNQPQHF. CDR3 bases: TGTGCCAGCAGTTTCGGGGGTTATAGCAATCAGCCCCAGCATTTT.

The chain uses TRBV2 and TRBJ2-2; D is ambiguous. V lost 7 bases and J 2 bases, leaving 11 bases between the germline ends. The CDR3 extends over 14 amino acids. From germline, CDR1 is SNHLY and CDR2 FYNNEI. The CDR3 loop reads CASIEAKNTGELFF. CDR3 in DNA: TGTGCCAGCATAGAGGCTAAAAACACCGGGGAGCTGTTTTTT.

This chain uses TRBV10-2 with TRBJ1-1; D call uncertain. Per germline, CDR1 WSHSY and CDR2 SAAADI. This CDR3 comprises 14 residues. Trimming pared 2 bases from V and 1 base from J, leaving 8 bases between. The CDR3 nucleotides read TGCGCCAGCAGTGAGGTTGGCAGGAACACTGAAGCTTTCTTT. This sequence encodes CASSEVGRNTEAFF.

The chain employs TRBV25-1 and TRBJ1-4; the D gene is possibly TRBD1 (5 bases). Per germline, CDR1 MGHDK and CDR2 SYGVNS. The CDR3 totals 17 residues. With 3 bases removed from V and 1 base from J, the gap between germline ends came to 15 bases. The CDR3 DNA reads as TGTGCCAGCAGTGATCCCCGTCGGGGGGAAACTAATGAAAAACTGTTTTTT. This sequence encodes CASSDPRRGETNEKLFF.

CDR3 loop: CASSGWTGTFRTEAFF. CDR3 bases: TGTGCCAGCAGCGGATGGACAGGGACGTTTCGGACTGAAGCTTTCTTT. V and J are TRBV11-2 and TRBJ1-1, with 8 bases fitting TRBD1. Losses at the gene ends were 5 bases for V and 5 bases for J; bases not matched to a gene: 13. The CDR3 runs to 16 residues. Germline assignment: CDR1 SGHAT and CDR2 FQNNGV.

The CDR3 loop reads CASRLGRSTEAFF. CDR3 in DNA: TGTGCCAGTAGATTGGGGCGTAGCACTGAAGCTTTCTTT. The chain combines TRBV19 with TRBJ1-1; D is perhaps TRBD1 (5 bases). The ends were cut back, 6 bases at V and 4 bases at J, with 12 bases in the middle. The CDR3 is 13 residues long. The germline gives CDR1 LNHDA, CDR2 SQIVND (reference sequence).

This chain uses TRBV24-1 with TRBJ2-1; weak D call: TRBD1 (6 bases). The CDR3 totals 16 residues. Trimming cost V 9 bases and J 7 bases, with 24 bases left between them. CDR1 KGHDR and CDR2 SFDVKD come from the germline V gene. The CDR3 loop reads CATSVTGNLRGNEQFF. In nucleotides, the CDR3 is TGTGCCACCTCCGTAACAGGGAACCTTAGGGGTAATGAGCAGTTCTTC.

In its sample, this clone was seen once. The CDR3 here is CASKAGANTDTQYF. The CDR3 DNA sequence: TGTGCCAGCAAGGCAGGGGCAAACACAGATACGCAGTATTTT. J is TRBJ2-3 and V is TRBV6-4, with D tentatively TRBD1 (6 bases). The V gene's germline CDR1 is MRHNA and CDR2 SNTAGT. Between the trimmed V and J ends, which lost 7 bases and 2 bases, there was a span of 13 bases. The CDR3 is 14 amino acids.

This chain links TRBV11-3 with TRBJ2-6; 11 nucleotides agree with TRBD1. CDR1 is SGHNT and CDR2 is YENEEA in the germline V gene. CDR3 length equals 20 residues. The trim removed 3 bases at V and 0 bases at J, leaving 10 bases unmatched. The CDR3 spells CASSFEMTGTGGSGANVLTF. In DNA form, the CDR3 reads TGTGCCAGCAGCTTTGAGATGACCGGGACAGGGGGCTCTGGGGCCAACGTCCTGACTTTC.

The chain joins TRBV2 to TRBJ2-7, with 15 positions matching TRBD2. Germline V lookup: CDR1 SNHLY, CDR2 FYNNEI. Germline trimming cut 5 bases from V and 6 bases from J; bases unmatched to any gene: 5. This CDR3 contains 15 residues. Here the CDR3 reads CASSKGLAGGGEQYF. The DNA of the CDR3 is TGTGCCAGCAGTAAGGGACTAGCGGGAGGAGGCGAGCAGTACTTC.

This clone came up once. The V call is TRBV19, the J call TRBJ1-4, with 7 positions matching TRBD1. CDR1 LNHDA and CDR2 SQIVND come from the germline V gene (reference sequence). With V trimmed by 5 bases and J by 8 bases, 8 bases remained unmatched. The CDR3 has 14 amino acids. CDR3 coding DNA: TGTGCCAGTAGTGTACAGGGGTCTGGAGAAAAACTGTTTTTT. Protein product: CASSVQGSGEKLFF.

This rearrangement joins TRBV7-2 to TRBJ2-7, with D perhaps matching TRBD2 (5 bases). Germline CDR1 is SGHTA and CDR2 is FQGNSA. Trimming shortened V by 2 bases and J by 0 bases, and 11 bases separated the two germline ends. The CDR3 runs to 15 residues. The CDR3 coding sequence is TGTGCCAGCAGCTTAATTAGCGCTAGCTCCTACGAGCAGTACTTC. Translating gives CASSLISASSYEQYF.

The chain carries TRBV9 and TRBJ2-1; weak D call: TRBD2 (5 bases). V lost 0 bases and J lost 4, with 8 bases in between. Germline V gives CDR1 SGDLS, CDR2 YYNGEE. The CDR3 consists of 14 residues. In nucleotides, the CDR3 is TGTGCCAGCAGCGTAGGAAGCGGATACAATGAGCAGTTCTTC. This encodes CASSVGSGYNEQFF.